This T cell receptor (beta chain) appears in the sequencing data of a study of control samples from healthy donors and cancer patients. In this sample, this clone turned up once. Sequencing was performed with immunoSEQ multiplex PCR; in TCRdb, only in-frame clones are kept and a portion is missing. The sample includes about 40,000 clones, 80% to 95% seen only once; the top ten take approximately 3.8%. Sequencing was done on a sample of blood. This TCR was recovered from a woman in her fifties or sixties in good health.

CDR3 sequence: CASSSRTDTQYF. DNA of the CDR3: TGTGCCAGTAGTTCCCGCACAGATACGCAGTATTTT. The J gene is TRBJ2-3, the V gene TRBV19; unclear D gene. Deletions cut 5 bases from V and 1 base from J, with 4 bases between. CDR1 is LNHDA, CDR2 SQIVND, per germline (reference sequence). The CDR3 covers 12 residues.